The rows below give T cell receptor beta chains drawn from one sample of a study of T-cell memory formation after mild COVID-19. TCRdb re-derived calls from the 5' RACE reads in MiXCR, one entry per CDR3 protein. The sample consists of a few hundred thousand distinct CDR3 sequences, around 17% of them appearing once. Source material: PBMCs or a T cell subset sorted from them (not recorded which). The source of these receptors is a man between 18 and 35 years old who had mild COVID-19 (a few samples of this study predate the infection). Cell type and time point are not known. The CDR3 runs from the conserved cysteine through the conserved F or W. Each record gives: clone size, V gene, D gene, J gene, CDR3 length, CDR3 DNA, CDR3 protein. The D gene is left open where the match is weak. Where a row states a size, it is once, few, many or the class of an expanded clone; other rows omit it.

clone_size: -
v_call: TRBV11-2
d_call: -
j_call: TRBJ1-2
cdr3_length: 14
cdr3_nt: TGTGCCAGCAGCTTAGAAGTATACAACTATGGCTACACCTTC
cdr3_aa: CASSLEVYNYGYTF

clone_size: few
v_call: TRBV24-1
d_call: -
j_call: TRBJ2-3
cdr3_length: 13
cdr3_nt: TGTGCCACCAGTGATGGCTCGATAGATACGCAGTATTTT
cdr3_aa: CATSDGSIDTQYF

clone_size: few
v_call: TRBV4-3
d_call: -
j_call: TRBJ2-7
cdr3_length: 13
cdr3_nt: TGCGCCAGCAGCCCCCGGGGCGGTGCCGAGCAGTACTTC
cdr3_aa: CASSPRGGAEQYF

clone_size: few
v_call: TRBV29-1
d_call: -
j_call: TRBJ2-2
cdr3_length: 11
cdr3_nt: TGCAGCGTCGCCCGACACGGGGAGCTGTTTTTT
cdr3_aa: CSVARHGELFF

clone_size: many
v_call: TRBV10-3
d_call: TRBD2
j_call: TRBJ2-5
cdr3_length: 19
cdr3_nt: TGTGCCATCAGTGATTCCCCACCGGGGGGGCGAACCTACCAAGAGACCCAGTACTTC
cdr3_aa: CAISDSPPGGRTYQETQYF

clone_size: few
v_call: TRBV12-3/TRBV12-4
d_call: TRBD2
j_call: TRBJ2-7
cdr3_length: 14
cdr3_nt: TGTGCCAGCAGTTTCGGGACTAGATCCTACGAGCAGTACTTC
cdr3_aa: CASSFGTRSYEQYF

clone_size: few
v_call: TRBV4-3
d_call: TRBD2
j_call: TRBJ2-3
cdr3_length: 16
cdr3_nt: TGCGCCAGCAGCCTGGGACTAGCGGGAATCACAGATACGCAGTATTTT
cdr3_aa: CASSLGLAGITDTQYF

clone_size: few
v_call: TRBV6-6
d_call: TRBD1
j_call: TRBJ1-4
cdr3_length: 15
cdr3_nt: TGTGCCAGCTCCACCCAGGGGGGTCAAAATGAAAAACTGTTTTTT
cdr3_aa: CASSTQGGQNEKLFF

clone_size: -
v_call: TRBV5-1
d_call: -
j_call: TRBJ2-3
cdr3_length: 15
cdr3_nt: TGCGCCAGCAGCTTGAGGGCAGCACGAACAGATACGCAGTATTTT
cdr3_aa: CASSLRAARTDTQYF

clone_size: -
v_call: TRBV7-2
d_call: TRBD2
j_call: TRBJ2-5
cdr3_length: 14
cdr3_nt: TGTGCCAGCAGCATAGGACCGGGGGGAGAGACCCAGTACTTC
cdr3_aa: CASSIGPGGETQYF

clone_size: -
v_call: TRBV19
d_call: TRBD1
j_call: TRBJ1-5
cdr3_length: 14
cdr3_nt: TGTGCCAGTAGCCCCACAGGGGACTATCAGCCCCAGCATTTT
cdr3_aa: CASSPTGDYQPQHF

clone_size: -
v_call: TRBV7-3
d_call: TRBD2
j_call: TRBJ2-3
cdr3_length: 15
cdr3_nt: TGTGCCAGCAGCTTAATGGGACTAGGAGGAAATACGCAGTATTTT
cdr3_aa: CASSLMGLGGNTQYF

clone_size: few
v_call: TRBV18
d_call: -
j_call: TRBJ2-1
cdr3_length: 14
cdr3_nt: TGTGCCAGCTCACCATCGGGGGTCGGCAATGAGCAGTTCTTC
cdr3_aa: CASSPSGVGNEQFF

clone_size: -
v_call: TRBV29-1
d_call: TRBD1
j_call: TRBJ2-2
cdr3_length: 13
cdr3_nt: TGCAGCGCCGGGACAGAGAACACCGGGGAGCTGTTTTTT
cdr3_aa: CSAGTENTGELFF

clone_size: -
v_call: TRBV20-1
d_call: -
j_call: TRBJ2-3
cdr3_length: 14
cdr3_nt: TGCAGTGCTACTAAGGGCTTCGAGGCAGATACGCAGTATTTT
cdr3_aa: CSATKGFEADTQYF

clone_size: -
v_call: TRBV29-1
d_call: -
j_call: TRBJ2-3
cdr3_length: 14
cdr3_nt: TGCAGCGTTGAGGTTGTCCCGGTGCAAGATACGCAGTATTTT
cdr3_aa: CSVEVVPVQDTQYF

clone_size: few
v_call: TRBV12-3/TRBV12-4
d_call: -
j_call: TRBJ2-7
cdr3_length: 14
cdr3_nt: TGTGCCAGCAGCCGCGAGGCGACCTCTCGCGAGCAGTACTTC
cdr3_aa: CASSREATSREQYF

clone_size: few
v_call: TRBV7-8
d_call: -
j_call: TRBJ2-3
cdr3_length: 16
cdr3_nt: TGTGCCAGCAGCTTAGTAGTCAGGGGAGGCACAGATACGCAGTATTTT
cdr3_aa: CASSLVVRGGTDTQYF

clone_size: few
v_call: TRBV6-2/TRBV6-3
d_call: -
j_call: TRBJ1-5
cdr3_length: 15
cdr3_nt: TGTGCCAGCAGACGGGACGGATATAGCAATCAGCCCCAGCATTTT
cdr3_aa: CASRRDGYSNQPQHF

clone_size: few
v_call: TRBV2
d_call: TRBD1
j_call: TRBJ2-2
cdr3_length: 15
cdr3_nt: TGTGCCAGCAGAGCCCGACAGGGGGGCACCGGGGAGCTGTTTTTT
cdr3_aa: CASRARQGGTGELFF

clone_size: -
v_call: TRBV29-1
d_call: -
j_call: TRBJ2-3
cdr3_length: 14
cdr3_nt: TGCAGCGTTCAAGAAGGGGCTGGCACAGATACGCAGTATTTT
cdr3_aa: CSVQEGAGTDTQYF

clone_size: many
v_call: TRBV4-2
d_call: -
j_call: TRBJ1-1
cdr3_length: 14
cdr3_nt: TGTGCCAGCAGCCAAGATCGGACGAACACTGAAGCTTTCTTT
cdr3_aa: CASSQDRTNTEAFF

clone_size: many
v_call: TRBV2
d_call: TRBD2
j_call: TRBJ2-5
cdr3_length: 13
cdr3_nt: TGTGCCGGTGGACTAGCGGGGGGAGGGACCCAGTACTTC
cdr3_aa: CAGGLAGGGTQYF

clone_size: -
v_call: TRBV7-2
d_call: -
j_call: TRBJ2-2
cdr3_length: 14
cdr3_nt: TGTGCCAGCACCCCATCGGGGGACACCGGGGAGCTGTTTTTT
cdr3_aa: CASTPSGDTGELFF

clone_size: few
v_call: TRBV6-5
d_call: -
j_call: TRBJ2-3
cdr3_length: 14
cdr3_nt: TGTGCCAGCAGTTACTCGCTAGTATCAGATACGCAGTATTTT
cdr3_aa: CASSYSLVSDTQYF

clone_size: -
v_call: TRBV7-6
d_call: -
j_call: TRBJ2-1
cdr3_length: 17
cdr3_nt: TGTGCCAGCAGTCCAACGCCGGGCGGGGAGAGAAACAATGAGCAGTTCTTC
cdr3_aa: CASSPTPGGERNNEQFF

clone_size: few
v_call: TRBV28
d_call: TRBD2
j_call: TRBJ2-3
cdr3_length: 17
cdr3_nt: TGTGCCAGCAGTTTACTGGCGGGGGGGCTAAGCACAGATACGCAGTATTTT
cdr3_aa: CASSLLAGGLSTDTQYF

clone_size: few
v_call: TRBV7-9
d_call: TRBD2
j_call: TRBJ2-4
cdr3_length: 17
cdr3_nt: TGTGCCAGCGCCCAGTATGCGGGGGGCAGTGCCAAAAACATTCAGTACTTC
cdr3_aa: CASAQYAGGSAKNIQYF

clone_size: -
v_call: TRBV10-3
d_call: -
j_call: TRBJ1-2
cdr3_length: 13
cdr3_nt: TGTGCCATCAGTGGCTCGGGCGACTATGGCTACACCTTC
cdr3_aa: CAISGSGDYGYTF

clone_size: many
v_call: TRBV7-2
d_call: -
j_call: TRBJ2-1
cdr3_length: 15
cdr3_nt: TGTGCCAGCAGCTCTCCCCGGGGCTCCTACAATGAGCAGTTCTTC
cdr3_aa: CASSSPRGSYNEQFF

clone_size: -
v_call: TRBV19
d_call: TRBD2
j_call: TRBJ2-2
cdr3_length: 13
cdr3_nt: TGTGCCAGTGGGACTAGCGACACCGGGGAGCTGTTTTTT
cdr3_aa: CASGTSDTGELFF

clone_size: -
v_call: TRBV7-2
d_call: -
j_call: TRBJ2-5
cdr3_length: 14
cdr3_nt: TGTGCCAGCAGCTTATGGAGGGGCCAAGAGACCCAGTACTTC
cdr3_aa: CASSLWRGQETQYF

clone_size: few
v_call: TRBV4-1
d_call: -
j_call: TRBJ1-1
cdr3_length: 16
cdr3_nt: TGCGCCAGCAGCCAAGTTAAAACACCCCGAAATTCTGAAGCTTTCTTT
cdr3_aa: CASSQVKTPRNSEAFF

clone_size: once
v_call: TRBV6-5
d_call: -
j_call: TRBJ1-4
cdr3_length: 16
cdr3_nt: TGTGCCAGCAGTTACTCACCCGGGGAGGAGAGTGAAAAACTGTTTTTT
cdr3_aa: CASSYSPGEESEKLFF

clone_size: -
v_call: TRBV7-2
d_call: TRBD2
j_call: TRBJ2-7
cdr3_length: 15
cdr3_nt: TGTGCCAGCAGCTTAGTGGTAGCGGGGGGTTACGAGCAGTACTTC
cdr3_aa: CASSLVVAGGYEQYF

clone_size: few
v_call: TRBV9
d_call: TRBD1
j_call: TRBJ2-1
cdr3_length: 16
cdr3_nt: TGTGCCAGCAGTACTCGTCCGGGACAGGGGGGCGATGAGCAGTTCTTC
cdr3_aa: CASSTRPGQGGDEQFF

clone_size: -
v_call: TRBV24-1
d_call: -
j_call: TRBJ1-2
cdr3_length: 16
cdr3_nt: TGTGCCACCAGTGATTCTGCGGGGCCGATTAACTATGGCTACACCTTC
cdr3_aa: CATSDSAGPINYGYTF

clone_size: few
v_call: TRBV12-3/TRBV12-4
d_call: -
j_call: TRBJ2-7
cdr3_length: 14
cdr3_nt: TGTGCCAGCAGTTCAAGGGGGAACTCCTACGAGCAGTACTTC
cdr3_aa: CASSSRGNSYEQYF

clone_size: many
v_call: TRBV7-3
d_call: TRBD1
j_call: TRBJ2-1
cdr3_length: 15
cdr3_nt: TGTGCCAGCAGCCCCGGGACAGGTCCTTACAATGAGCAGTTCTTC
cdr3_aa: CASSPGTGPYNEQFF

clone_size: -
v_call: TRBV18
d_call: -
j_call: TRBJ1-2
cdr3_length: 14
cdr3_nt: TGTGCCAGCTCACCACAGGGTGGGAACTATGGCTACACCTTC
cdr3_aa: CASSPQGGNYGYTF

clone_size: few
v_call: TRBV7-3
d_call: -
j_call: TRBJ2-5
cdr3_length: 13
cdr3_nt: TGTGCCAGCAGCTTGTGGGCCCTTGAGACCCAGTACTTC
cdr3_aa: CASSLWALETQYF

clone_size: -
v_call: TRBV6-6
d_call: -
j_call: TRBJ2-5
cdr3_length: 15
cdr3_nt: TGTGCCAGAAGTTACGGAACAGACAGCCAAGAGACCCAGTACTTC
cdr3_aa: CARSYGTDSQETQYF

clone_size: few
v_call: TRBV29-1
d_call: -
j_call: TRBJ1-1
cdr3_length: 14
cdr3_nt: TGCAGCGTTGGTTTAGGGGTTACCGAGACTGAAGCTTTCTTT
cdr3_aa: CSVGLGVTETEAFF

clone_size: -
v_call: TRBV7-3
d_call: -
j_call: TRBJ1-1
cdr3_length: 13
cdr3_nt: TGTGCCAGCAGCTCGCAGGTAAACACTGAAGCTTTCTTT
cdr3_aa: CASSSQVNTEAFF

clone_size: few
v_call: TRBV18
d_call: -
j_call: TRBJ2-3
cdr3_length: 10
cdr3_nt: TGTGCCAGCTCCTCAGATACGCAGTATTTT
cdr3_aa: CASSSDTQYF

clone_size: -
v_call: TRBV12-3/TRBV12-4
d_call: TRBD2
j_call: TRBJ2-2
cdr3_length: 14
cdr3_nt: TGTGCCAGCAGTAGAACGGGGGGGGCCGGGGAGCTGTTTTTT
cdr3_aa: CASSRTGGAGELFF

clone_size: few
v_call: TRBV5-1
d_call: -
j_call: TRBJ2-1
cdr3_length: 14
cdr3_nt: TGCGCCAGCTCCCGACTAGGGGCCTACAATGAGCAGTTCTTC
cdr3_aa: CASSRLGAYNEQFF

clone_size: many
v_call: TRBV5-1
d_call: -
j_call: TRBJ2-7
cdr3_length: 13
cdr3_nt: TGCGCCAGCAGCTTCGGGATATCCTACGAGCAGTACTTC
cdr3_aa: CASSFGISYEQYF

clone_size: few
v_call: TRBV10-3
d_call: TRBD1
j_call: TRBJ1-2
cdr3_length: 15
cdr3_nt: TGTGCCATTCGGGACAGGGGTTTTGATGACTATGGCTACACCTTC
cdr3_aa: CAIRDRGFDDYGYTF

clone_size: -
v_call: TRBV24-1
d_call: -
j_call: TRBJ1-2
cdr3_length: 12
cdr3_nt: TGTGCCACCAGTGATTCGCACTATGGCTACACCTTC
cdr3_aa: CATSDSHYGYTF

clone_size: -
v_call: TRBV3-1
d_call: TRBD1
j_call: TRBJ2-5
cdr3_length: 13
cdr3_nt: TGTGCCAGCAGGGCGACAGGGGGCGAGACCCAGTACTTC
cdr3_aa: CASRATGGETQYF

clone_size: -
v_call: TRBV7-3
d_call: -
j_call: TRBJ2-5
cdr3_length: 14
cdr3_nt: TGTGCCAGCAGCGGAAAGGAGGGGCGGGAGACCCAGTACTTC
cdr3_aa: CASSGKEGRETQYF

clone_size: few
v_call: TRBV29-1
d_call: -
j_call: TRBJ1-2
cdr3_length: 12
cdr3_nt: TGCAGCGTTAAACGGGGGCAATATGGCTACACCTTC
cdr3_aa: CSVKRGQYGYTF

clone_size: few
v_call: TRBV6-5
d_call: -
j_call: TRBJ2-3
cdr3_length: 16
cdr3_nt: TGTGCCAGCAGTTACTCAGCCGTAGCGCCTGGGGATACGCAGTATTTT
cdr3_aa: CASSYSAVAPGDTQYF

clone_size: -
v_call: TRBV4-1
d_call: -
j_call: TRBJ2-3
cdr3_length: 16
cdr3_nt: TGCGCCAGCAGCCTCACCCTCGGGCAGGTCACAGATACGCAGTATTTT
cdr3_aa: CASSLTLGQVTDTQYF

clone_size: -
v_call: TRBV6-2/TRBV6-3
d_call: -
j_call: TRBJ1-1
cdr3_length: 11
cdr3_nt: TGTGCCAGCAGTTACAGGCGGAGCACCTTATTT
cdr3_aa: CASSYRRSTLF

clone_size: many
v_call: TRBV4-3
d_call: -
j_call: TRBJ1-1
cdr3_length: 13
cdr3_nt: TGCGCCAGCAGACGTACTGGGAACACTGAAGCTTTCTTT
cdr3_aa: CASRRTGNTEAFF

clone_size: few
v_call: TRBV27
d_call: TRBD2
j_call: TRBJ2-3
cdr3_length: 16
cdr3_nt: TGTGCCAGCAGTTTTCTGACTAGCGGGGAGGGAGATACGCAGTATTTT
cdr3_aa: CASSFLTSGEGDTQYF

clone_size: many
v_call: TRBV13
d_call: TRBD1
j_call: TRBJ2-5
cdr3_length: 13
cdr3_nt: TGTGCCAGCAGCTCCAGGGGGCAAGAGACCCAGTACTTC
cdr3_aa: CASSSRGQETQYF